This T cell receptor (beta chain) was sequenced for a study of cytomegalovirus exposure and HLA in healthy donors (dated by TCRdb to about 2017). As for the study more broadly: According to an earlier analysis of a few hundred of the donors, 150 million to 200 million T cells yielded roughly 100 million unique TCR beta sequences and 276 Gb of sequence data. A separate validation cohort of about 110 different subjects was used in addition to the 666-subject first cohort. Of the approximately 400 genotyped donors, roughly 80% were placed in the genetic ancestry cluster associated with self-reported Caucasian donors. HLA typing included class I and class II loci at four-digit resolution. Across about 380 genotyped donors of the cohort, an average of roughly 230,000 unique TCR beta nucleotide sequences per donor were sequenced, and approximately 17% of those sequences were non-productive. To predict cytomegalovirus infection status, the study brought together high-throughput TCR immunosequencing, statistical association of individual TCRs with disease status, and machine learning. The number of typed donors differed by locus: roughly 629-640 for A, B, C, DRB1 and DQB1; approximately 540 for DQA1; over 600 for DPA1; and roughly 450 for DPB1. Donor age, sex, ethnicity and CMV serostatus were compiled together with the repertoire data. To study patterns of TCR occurrence, a later analysis re-analyzed previously published TCR beta repertoires from 666 donors and added high-resolution HLA genotyping. To decide whether each TCR beta V gene segment behaved as functional or pseudogenic, an earlier analysis of some 600 of the donors relied on high-throughput TCR beta sequencing. Genome-wide SNP genotypes for about 65% of the 666 donors were used in a later genetic analysis, which treated that subset as a discovery cohort. The later analysis used no new phenotypic data to find candidate immune exposures, relying instead on TCR beta sequences and their occurrence across donors. An early release that covered roughly 600 HLA-typed donors contained approximately 320 gigabases of sequencing data and some 87 million unique TCR sequences. Four or five DR-DQ haplotypes were handled as single units for association and clustering because linkage in the cohort was strong. The study was designed to test whether signatures of past pathogen exposure could be identified by cataloging public T cell receptors. The T cell repertoires of several hundred subjects were profiled by immunosequencing and related to cytomegalovirus serostatus. All discovery cohort repertoires had been generated using a single sequencing platform.

From its cysteine to its phenylalanine, the CDR3 spans 12 amino acids. The read is trimmed to its CDR3 DNA, 36 bases read in frame from base 1. CDR1 and CDR2, per the germline V gene, are LGHNA and YNFKEQ. A distance of 5 bases separates the germline ends of V and J, which lose 1 base and 5 bases respectively. Regarding this clone: The antigen it binds to is not known. Base quality data are lacking; no much larger clone is found one base away.

In total, approximately 690 healthy bone marrow donors made up the cohort. At the time of sampling, all cohort members were nominally healthy, though unrecorded immune exposures were likely present. The donor was CMV seronegative and was included in the group of about 400 seronegative cohort members. A peripheral blood sample was collected from each donor, and TCR beta sequencing was performed on peripheral blood mononuclear cells. The Qiagen DNeasy Blood Extraction Kit was used to extract genomic DNA from the blood cell samples. The method was the immunoSEQ multiplex PCR assay. A mixture of 60 forward primers for TCR Vbeta segments and 13 reverse primers for TCR Jbeta segments was used in the multiplex PCR. The CDR3 region of rearranged TCR beta genes was amplified from genomic DNA by a multiplex PCR assay. The Illumina HiSeq System was used to sequence the amplified TCR beta libraries as 87-base-pair reads. For the original study's pipeline: A later analysis tallied around 82 million unique TCR beta chains across the 700 or so repertoires, and around 9.9 million of those chains were shared by two or more donors. Raw reads were error-corrected and collapsed into unique sequences by a nearest-neighbor algorithm in which closely related sequences were merged to remove PCR and sequencing errors. V, D and J gene segments were assigned by aligning CDR3 sequences to IMGT reference sequences. For a sequence to be retained, at least a six-nucleotide match to both a V gene segment and a J gene segment was required. A rearrangement was called productive if the CDR3 had no stop codons and remained in frame with V and J, and every other rearrangement was called non-productive. CDR3 was defined by IMGT convention, running from the second conserved V-encoded cysteine to the conserved J-encoded phenylalanine. The earlier analysis of approximately 500 of the donors excluded sequences that lacked an unambiguous match to a single V gene segment. In an earlier analysis of roughly 500 of the donors, V segments were called functional above 56.7% productive rearrangements and were called segregating when the between-donor standard deviation exceeded 5%. A statistical classification framework was built to diagnose cytomegalovirus status from the catalog of TCR beta chain sequences. A later analysis assigned V and J genes by comparing TCR nucleotide sequences with IMGT/GENE-DB human TR gene sequences. Using the TCRdist pipeline, a later analysis assigned CDR3 sequences along with most-parsimonious VDJ recombination scenarios. In a later analysis, every TCR beta chain was defined by the combination of its CDR3 amino acid sequence and its V-gene family, and reads without a unique V-gene family were dropped. In a later analysis, 450 to 600 highly shared, low-generation-probability nucleotide sequences were removed to address suspected cross-contamination and a sequencing artifact. For each public chain, a later analysis derived a clonal expansion index from normalized ranks of inferred template counts within each repertoire. In a later analysis, generation probabilities were computed using a VDJ recombination model fitted to out-of-frame rearrangements, and the results were checked against IGoR. In a later analysis, hypergeometric tests were used to score TCR-TCR, TCR-HLA and TCR-CMV co-occurrence, with a repertoire-size bias correction applied to TCR pairs. A later analysis estimated false discovery rates by permuting HLA or CMV assignments 20 times. In a later analysis, co-occurring TCRs were grouped with DBSCAN, and TCRdist sequence similarity was added when clustering was performed within HLA-allele-positive subsets. Repertoires with fewer than 30,000 or more than 120,000 public chains were left out of co-occurrence clustering, as were five repertoires with anomalous nucleotide sharing. The table comes from immuneACCESS by way of TCRdb, which keeps in-frame sequences with V and J called. Part of the clones is missing from these tables; in studies checked, under half for an unresolved V gene and the rest for unknown reasons. That table furnishes V, J and clone size, whereas the DNA furnished D and trimming. The sample includes 90,000 to 100,000 clones, with roughly three quarters observed a single time. The ten largest account for less than 10% of the sample.

What the work shows at the level of the full study, not this receptor alone: For the cohort, immune exposure information was limited to CMV serostatus. In a later analysis, HLA-associated TCR beta chains were found to be more clonally expanded and to have lower generation probabilities than equally common non-associated chains. Broadly in line with IMGT annotations, most TCR beta V segments showed up in productive rearrangements about 87% or about 30% of the time in an earlier analysis of approximately 600 of the donors. The presence/absence analyses assumed that sequencing depth was roughly uniform across donors, and that assumption may not be true. Across donors, most TCR sequences were observed very rarely, whereas some public TCRs were present in many individuals. The 87-base-pair reads could not distinguish some IMGT-functional V segments, including TRBV6-2 and TRBV6-3, so those segments were excluded. Assigning TCR associations to individual alleles was difficult when HLA alleles, especially DR and DQ, strongly co-occurred. Several of the top co-occurrence clusters appeared to be linked to parvovirus B19, influenza, CMV and Epstein-Barr virus, according to a later analysis. In both the original and validation cohorts, the classifier was reported to diagnose cytomegalovirus status with high specificity and sensitivity. Approximately 18 rarely observed V segments, including chromosome 9 orphons, were excluded from the earlier analysis of a few hundred of the donors because counts were too low. Three of the identified cytomegalovirus-associated TCR beta chains were confirmed in vitro to be specific for cytomegalovirus antigens. It was suggested by the authors that the approach could potentially be generalized to other disease states and immunological phenotypes. In a later analysis, most CMV-associated TCR beta chains were found to appear HLA-restricted, with HLA associations seemingly driven largely by CMV exposure. In a later analysis, the rate of TCR association differed among HLA loci, with DRB1 alleles having the most associated TCRs and HLA-C alleles having the fewest. Because HLA typing was unavailable for some donors at each locus, only the typed subset was used in association tests. In a later genetic analysis, a missense DCLRE1C variant was associated with V-gene and J-gene trimming of TCR beta chains, and the association was replicated in an independent cohort. Linkage disequilibrium might explain the correlated functional status among segregating V segments, but an unknown experimental factor could not be excluded. According to a later genetic analysis, donors in an Asian-associated ancestry cluster had fewer N-insertions in productive TCRs than the approximately 670-donor mean. In the study, 150 to 200 TCR beta chains were listed as associated with cytomegalovirus. A group of highly shared sequence variants was considered likely to be a technical artifact of the sequencing pipeline. The cohort was sequenced for TCR beta chains only, and without alpha or paired-chain data the features that could be detected were limited. A later analysis associated 16,951 TCR beta sequences with specific HLA alleles at a false discovery rate of 0.05. A further reported finding was that TCR beta sequences accurately predicted the HLA-A and HLA-B alleles for most subjects in the first cohort.

The chain uses TRBV4-2 and TRBJ2-5; no D segment can be confidently identified. The source of this sequence is a female donor in good health and CMV-seronegative. Sequencing was done on a sample of PBMCs. The CDR3 region reads CASSQGAETQYF. The nucleotide sequence reads as follows: TGTGCCAGCAGCCAAGGAGCGGAGACCCAGTACTTC.